The sequence of this T cell receptor beta chain was determined in a study of CD8 T cells in Susac syndrome. RNA in amounts of roughly 0.5 to 1 ug was reverse transcribed with random hexamers. Across 54 Vbeta and 13 Jbeta, immunoSEQ multiplex PCR amplified TCR beta CDR3. A single record per CDR3 protein comes from TCRdb applying MiXCR to the immunoSEQ multiplex PCR reads. The table records a few hundred thousand distinct CDR3 sequences, roughly 94% of them present only once. TEMRA cells were FACS-enriched, unlike CD8+ and CD4+ T cells, which were negatively isolated. This CDR3 is built from 11 residues. Germline V lookup: CDR1 SNHLY, CDR2 FYNNEI. Details on this clonotype: One junction end disagrees with the germline gene, perhaps due to a read error.

Sample: CD4+ T cells from PBMCs. This sequence was found in a human donor with multiple sclerosis. J is TRBJ2-1 and V is TRBV2; D tentatively fits TRBD1 or TRBD2 (5 bases each). This CDR3 reads CASSGDRRELF. The CDR3 DNA follows: TGTGCCAGCAGTGGGGACCGCCGTGAGCTCTTC.